This T cell receptor (beta chain) derives from a study of Ad26.COV2.S vaccination and SARS-CoV-2 variants. Study-wide background: Participant was drawn from the COV1001 Ad26.COV2.S trial arm.

The CDR3 runs to 15 residues. The junction had 7 bases not matched to a gene; V was cut back by 2 bases and J by 6 bases. Germline lookup yields CDR1 SGDLS and CDR2 YYNGEE. Treatment noted: about 20 received Ad26.COV2.S at low or high dose, single or two shots; roughly 5 received placebo; per-sample allocation not given. Specimen acquisition occurred on day 63 following the initial vaccine or placebo injection. Sequencing used immunoSEQ multiplex PCR; TCRdb keeps in-frame clones, though not all of them. The sample gives about 450,000 clones, 89% of which show up once; around 2.5% is in the top ten. This TCR was recovered from a person aged 18 to 65 who received the Ad26.COV2.S COVID-19 vaccine or a placebo. The chain recombines TRBV9 with TRBJ2-5, with TRBD1 matching 10 bases. The starting material was peripheral blood, obtained in a trial of Ad26.COV2.S vaccine versus placebo. CDR3 in DNA: TGTGCCAGCAGCGTCTCCCAGGGACAGGGGAAGACCCAGTACTTC. This codes for CASSVSQGQGKTQYF.